The 14 T cell receptor beta chains in this list originate from one sample, sequenced in a study of blood T cell repertoires in COVID-19 (dated by TCRdb to the early 2020s). The library came from the immunoSEQ multiplex PCR assay. In its TCRdb copy, this immuneACCESS table keeps in-frame sequences only and misses some clones. Where compared with another copy, unresolved V genes explain less than half of these, and the others have no known cause. For this sample the table gives 75,000 or so clones, of which around 85% were detected only once. Of the sample, approximately 4.9% falls within the top ten clones. Sequenced input: peripheral blood. The source is a woman aged 80 or over with active or convalescent COVID-19.

A few counts support this clone. V gene TRBV7-9 combines with J gene TRBJ1-1; D is ambiguous. CDR1 and CDR2 from the germline V gene are SEHNR and FQNEAQ (reference sequence). V lost 5 bases and J 2 bases, leaving 6 bases between the germline ends. CDR3 length equals 12 residues. As DNA, the CDR3 is TGTGCCAGCAGCACTCATAACACTGAAGCTTTCTTT. It translates to CASSTHNTEAFF.

The gene calls are TRBV5-1 and TRBJ2-3; maybe TRBD1 (5 bases). V gave up 0 bases and J gave up 2 bases, with 10 bases separating them. CDR3 length: 15 amino acids. CDR1 is SGHRS and CDR2 is YFSETQ in the germline V gene. CDR3 residues: CASSLAQGFTDTQYF. CDR3 sequence (DNA): TGCGCCAGCAGCTTGGCCCAGGGATTCACAGATACGCAGTATTTT.

This clone was found once. The gene calls are TRBV7-2 and TRBJ1-6; 7 nucleotides match TRBD1. Losses at the gene ends were 5 bases for V and 4 bases for J; bases not matched to a gene: 2. Germline CDR1 SGHTA, CDR2 FQGNSA. The CDR3 runs to 14 residues. The CDR3 here is CASSGQAYNSPLHF. CDR3 bases: TGTGCCAGCAGCGGACAGGCTTATAATTCACCCCTCCACTTT.

This chain uses TRBV5-1 with TRBJ1-4, with D unresolved. Germline values: CDR1 SGHRS, CDR2 YFSETQ. The CDR3 spans 14 residues. V lost 4 bases and J 7 bases, leaving 14 bases between the germline ends. CDR3 region: CASSPSDWSEKLFF. Here the CDR3 DNA reads TGCGCCAGCAGCCCAAGTGACTGGAGTGAAAAACTGTTTTTT.

The chain combines TRBV6-2 or TRBV6-3 with TRBJ1-1, with 8 bases lining up with TRBD1. J was trimmed by 11 bases and V by 1 base; bases with no gene match: 0. Per the germline V gene, CDR1 is MNHEY and CDR2 is SVGEGT. This CDR3 has 11 residues. CDR3 sequence reads: CASSYYRGAFF. The CDR3 DNA reads TGTGCCAGCAGTTACTACAGGGGGGCTTTCTTT.

CDR3 sequence: CASSLAVGRGGRTEAFF. The CDR3 DNA is TGTGCCAGCAGCTTAGCGGTGGGTAGGGGTGGACGGACTGAAGCTTTCTTT. The chain recombines TRBV7-9 with TRBJ1-1; possibly TRBD1 for D (5 bases). The CDR3 sequence is 17 residues long. Germline V gene sequence: CDR1 SEHNR, CDR2 FQNEAQ (reference sequence). The V gene lost 0 bases and the J gene lost 5 bases, with 19 bases spanning the gap.

This clone came up many times. CDR3 nucleotides: TGTGCCAGCAGCCACCAGAGCGGCACAGATACGCAGTATTTT. Translation gives CASSHQSGTDTQYF. The J gene is TRBJ2-3, the V gene TRBV9, with no clear D. The length of the CDR3 is 14 residues. V lost 4 bases to trimming and J lost 1 base, with 10 bases between them. The germline V gene encodes CDR1 SGDLS and CDR2 YYNGEE.

The rearrangement joins TRBV4-2 to TRBJ1-2; no definite D call. Trimming took off 0 bases at V and 2 bases at J, with 10 bases between the two ends. Germline CDR1 is LGHNA and CDR2 is YNFKEQ. The CDR3 runs 15 residues. This chain's CDR3 is CASSQEFGGNYGYTF. The CDR3 bases are TGTGCCAGCAGCCAAGAGTTCGGAGGGAACTATGGCTACACCTTC.

The count of this clone is one. The chain carries TRBV18 and TRBJ1-1; D remains ambiguous. CDR1 and CDR2 (germline): KGHSH, LQKENI. The CDR3 contains 13 residues. V dropped 1 base and J dropped 4 bases, with 7 bases sitting between them. The CDR3 region has the DNA TGTGCCAGCTCACCACTGGAGACCACTGAAGCTTTCTTT. Its protein is CASSPLETTEAFF.

The V and J genes are TRBV19 and TRBJ2-7; D is uncertain. The CDR3 extends over 13 amino acids. Germline V gene data show CDR1 as LNHDA and CDR2 as SQIVND (reference sequence). The germline V and J ends were trimmed by 4 bases and 2 bases, with 9 bases remaining between them. The CDR3 DNA is TGTGCCAGTAGTAGTCAGGTTACCTACGAGCAGTACTTC. Translated, it gives CASSSQVTYEQYF.

The chain couples TRBV19 to TRBJ2-5; D is possibly TRBD1 (5 bases). This CDR3 spans 16 amino acids. Trimming stripped 3 bases from V and 6 bases from J, with 20 bases between. Germline CDR1 LNHDA, CDR2 SQIVND (reference sequence). CDR3 loop: CASSILGLGQAKTQYF. CDR3 DNA: TGTGCCAGTAGTATCCTCGGGTTGGGGCAAGCAAAGACCCAGTACTTC.

This chain joins TRBV15 and TRBJ1-4, with TRBD1 matching over 10 bases. Per germline, CDR1 LNHNV and CDR2 YYDKDF (reference sequence). This CDR3 spans 14 amino acids. Trimming took 4 bases from V and 6 from J; bases not matched to a gene: 2. The CDR3 DNA reads as TGTGCCACCAGCACCGGGACAGGGGATGAAAAACTGTTTTTT. Its protein is CATSTGTGDEKLFF. Supplemented by reference TRBV15 and TRBJ1-4, the full variable domain reads DAMVIQNPRYQVTQFGKPVTLSCSQTLNHNVMYWYQQKSSQAPKLLFHYYDKDFNNEADTPDNFQSRRPNTSFCFLDIRSPGLGDTAMYLCATSTGTGDEKLFFGSGTQLSVL.

This chain uses TRBV27 with TRBJ2-7; 7 bases are a match to TRBD1. The V gene end was trimmed by 4 bases and the J gene end by 2 bases; junction bases not matched to a gene: 8. CDR1 is MNHEY and CDR2 is SMNVEV in the germline V gene (reference sequence). The CDR3 contains 15 residues. The CDR3 nucleotides read TGTGCCAGCAGTTCCCTTTTACAGGGGACCTACGAGCAGTACTTC. It translates to CASSSLLQGTYEQYF.

The genes are TRBV24-1 and TRBJ2-2; D gene ambiguous. This CDR3 is 12 amino acids long. V was shortened by 7 bases and J by 4 bases, with 6 bases between the two germline ends. Germline lookup yields CDR1 KGHDR and CDR2 SFDVKD. The CDR3 spells CATRSPTGELFF. The CDR3 nucleotides are TGTGCCACCAGATCTCCCACCGGGGAGCTGTTTTTT.